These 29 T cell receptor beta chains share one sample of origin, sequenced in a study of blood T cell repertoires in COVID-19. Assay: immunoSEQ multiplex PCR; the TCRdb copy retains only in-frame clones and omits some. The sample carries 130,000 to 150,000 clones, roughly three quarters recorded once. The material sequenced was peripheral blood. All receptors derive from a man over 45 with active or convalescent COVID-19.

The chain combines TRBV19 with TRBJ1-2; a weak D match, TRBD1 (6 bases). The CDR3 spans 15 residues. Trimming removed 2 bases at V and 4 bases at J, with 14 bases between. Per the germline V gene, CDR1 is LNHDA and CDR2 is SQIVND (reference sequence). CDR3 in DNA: TGTGCCAGTAGTATACTACATGACAGGAGCTATGGCTACACCTTC. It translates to CASSILHDRSYGYTF.

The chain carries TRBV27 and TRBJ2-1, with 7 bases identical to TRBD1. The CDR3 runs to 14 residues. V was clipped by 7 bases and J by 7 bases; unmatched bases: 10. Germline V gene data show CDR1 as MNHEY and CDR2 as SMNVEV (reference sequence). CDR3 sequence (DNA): TGTGCCAGCATTGGAAGGACAGGTTTAAATGAGCAGTTCTTC. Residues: CASIGRTGLNEQFF.

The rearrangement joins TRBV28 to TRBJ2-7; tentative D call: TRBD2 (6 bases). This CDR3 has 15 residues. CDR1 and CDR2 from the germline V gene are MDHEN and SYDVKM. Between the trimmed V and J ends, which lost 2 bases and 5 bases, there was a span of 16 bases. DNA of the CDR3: TGTGCCAGCAGTTTAGGGCGTGGAGGGTTGGACGAGCAGTACTTC. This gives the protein CASSLGRGGLDEQYF.

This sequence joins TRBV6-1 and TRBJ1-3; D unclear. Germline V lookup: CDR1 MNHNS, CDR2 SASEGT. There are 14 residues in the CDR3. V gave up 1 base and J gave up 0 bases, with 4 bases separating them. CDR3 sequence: CASSEGSSGNTIYF. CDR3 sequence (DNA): TGTGCCAGCAGTGAAGGGAGCTCTGGAAACACCATATATTTT.

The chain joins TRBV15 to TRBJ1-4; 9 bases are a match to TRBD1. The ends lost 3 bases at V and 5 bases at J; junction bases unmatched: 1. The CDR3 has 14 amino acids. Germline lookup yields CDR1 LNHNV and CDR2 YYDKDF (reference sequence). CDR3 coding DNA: TGTGCCACCAGCAGGGACAGGGGAAATGAAAAACTGTTTTTT. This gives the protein CATSRDRGNEKLFF.

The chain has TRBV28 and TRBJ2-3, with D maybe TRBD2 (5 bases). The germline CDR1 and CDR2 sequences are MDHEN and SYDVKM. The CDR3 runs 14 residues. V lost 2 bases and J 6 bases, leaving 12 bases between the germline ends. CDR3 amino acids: CASSLLAGPDTQYF. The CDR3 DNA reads TGTGCCAGCAGTTTACTTGCGGGTCCCGATACGCAGTATTTT. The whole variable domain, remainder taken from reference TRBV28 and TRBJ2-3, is DVKVTQSSRYLVKRTGEKVFLECVQDMDHENMFWYRQDPGLGLRLIYFSYDVKMKEKGDIPEGYSVSREKKERFSLILESASTNQTSMYLCASSLLAGPDTQYFGPGTRLTVL.

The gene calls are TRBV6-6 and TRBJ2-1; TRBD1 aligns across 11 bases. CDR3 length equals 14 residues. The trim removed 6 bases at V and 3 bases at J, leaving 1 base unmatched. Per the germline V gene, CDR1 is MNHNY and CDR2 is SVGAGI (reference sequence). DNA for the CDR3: TGTGCCAGCAGGGGACAGGGGGACTACAATGAGCAGTTCTTC. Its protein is CASRGQGDYNEQFF.

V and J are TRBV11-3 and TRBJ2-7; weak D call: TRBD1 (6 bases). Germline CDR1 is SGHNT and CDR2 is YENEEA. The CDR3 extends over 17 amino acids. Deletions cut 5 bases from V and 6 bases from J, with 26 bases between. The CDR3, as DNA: TGTGCCAGCAGCCGTTTCGACAGGATTACTAGAAACTGCGAGCAGTACTTC. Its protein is CASSRFDRITRNCEQYF.

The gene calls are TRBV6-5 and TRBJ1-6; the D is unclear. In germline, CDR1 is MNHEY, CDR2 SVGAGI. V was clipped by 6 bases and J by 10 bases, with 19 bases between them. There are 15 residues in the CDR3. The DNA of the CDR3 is TGTGCCAGCAGAACCGGACGGAACACTAGGTCACCCCTCCACTTT. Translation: CASRTGRNTRSPLHF.

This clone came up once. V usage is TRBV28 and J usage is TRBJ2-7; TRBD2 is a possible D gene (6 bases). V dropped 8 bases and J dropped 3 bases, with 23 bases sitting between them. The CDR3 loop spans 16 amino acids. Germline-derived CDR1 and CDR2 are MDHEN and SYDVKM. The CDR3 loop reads CASVAPPFGGYYEQYF. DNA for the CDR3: TGTGCCAGCGTCGCTCCCCCCTTCGGGGGATACTACGAGCAGTACTTC.

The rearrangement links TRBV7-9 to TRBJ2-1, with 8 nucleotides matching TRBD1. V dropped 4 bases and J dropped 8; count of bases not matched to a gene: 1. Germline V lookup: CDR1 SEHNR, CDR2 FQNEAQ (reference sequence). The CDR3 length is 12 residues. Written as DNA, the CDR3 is TGTGCCAGCAGCTCGGACAGGGATGAGCAGTTCTTC. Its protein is CASSSDRDEQFF.

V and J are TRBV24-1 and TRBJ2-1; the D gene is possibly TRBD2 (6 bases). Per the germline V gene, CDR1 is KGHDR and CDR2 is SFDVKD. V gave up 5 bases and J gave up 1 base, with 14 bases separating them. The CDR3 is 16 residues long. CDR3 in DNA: TGTGCCACCAGTGCTGCACTAGCCCATTCCTACAATGAGCAGTTCTTC. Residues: CATSAALAHSYNEQFF.

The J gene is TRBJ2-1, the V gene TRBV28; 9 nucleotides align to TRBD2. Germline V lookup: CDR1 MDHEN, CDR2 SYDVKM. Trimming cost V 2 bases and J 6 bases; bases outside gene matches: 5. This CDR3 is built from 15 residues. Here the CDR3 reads CASSLRVAGVNEQFF. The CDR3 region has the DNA TGTGCCAGCAGTTTAAGGGTAGCGGGAGTCAATGAGCAGTTCTTC.

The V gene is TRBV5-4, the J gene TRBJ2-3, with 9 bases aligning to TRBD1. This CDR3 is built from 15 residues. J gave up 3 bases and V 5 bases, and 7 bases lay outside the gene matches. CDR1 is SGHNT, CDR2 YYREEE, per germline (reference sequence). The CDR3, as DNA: TGTGCCAGCAGTCCGACAGGGGGTAGGACAGATACGCAGTATTTT. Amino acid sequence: CASSPTGGRTDTQYF.

The CDR3 protein is CASSRTGTDPNQPQHF. The DNA of the CDR3 is TGTGCCAGCAGCCGAACCGGGACAGACCCAAATCAGCCCCAGCATTTT. This chain uses TRBV11-2 with TRBJ1-5; 7 bases fit TRBD1. J was trimmed by 4 bases and V by 5 bases; bases with no gene match: 11. The CDR3 length is 16 residues. Germline CDR1 SGHAT, CDR2 FQNNGV.

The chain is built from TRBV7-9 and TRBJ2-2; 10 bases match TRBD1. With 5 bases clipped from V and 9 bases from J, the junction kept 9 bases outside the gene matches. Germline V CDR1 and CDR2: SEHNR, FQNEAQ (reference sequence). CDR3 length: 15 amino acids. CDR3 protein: CASSDGTGEERELFF. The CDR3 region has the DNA TGTGCCAGCAGCGATGGGACAGGGGAAGAGAGGGAGCTGTTTTTT.

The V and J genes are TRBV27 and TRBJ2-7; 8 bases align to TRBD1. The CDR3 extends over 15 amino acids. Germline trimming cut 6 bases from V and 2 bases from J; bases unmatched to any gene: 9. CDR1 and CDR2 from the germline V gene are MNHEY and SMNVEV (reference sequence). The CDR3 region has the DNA TGTGCCAGCAGACCGGACAGGGCCCGAACCTACGAGCAGTACTTC. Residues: CASRPDRARTYEQYF.

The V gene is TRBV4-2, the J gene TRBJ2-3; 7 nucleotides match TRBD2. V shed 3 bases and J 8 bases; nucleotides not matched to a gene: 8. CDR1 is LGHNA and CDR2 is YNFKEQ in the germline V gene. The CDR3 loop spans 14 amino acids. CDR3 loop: CASSQLLADGTQYF. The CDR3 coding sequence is TGTGCCAGCAGCCAGCTTCTAGCGGACGGTACGCAGTATTTT.

CDR3 bases: TGCGCCAGCAGCTTGGAGGGCGGGGATATACAAGAGACCCAGTACTTC. This translates into CASSLEGGDIQETQYF. The chain employs TRBV5-1 and TRBJ2-5; D is possibly TRBD2 (6 bases). Trimming took off 0 bases at V and 2 bases at J, with 14 bases between the two ends. Looked up from germline, CDR1 is SGHRS and CDR2 is YFSETQ. CDR3 size: 16 residues. Variable domain in full (rest from reference TRBV5-1 and TRBJ2-5): KAGVTQTPRYLIKTRGQQVTLSCSPISGHRSVSWYQQTPGQGLQFLFEYFSETQRNKGNFPGRFSGRQFSNSRSEMNVSTLELGDSALYLCASSLEGGDIQETQYFGPGTRLLVL.

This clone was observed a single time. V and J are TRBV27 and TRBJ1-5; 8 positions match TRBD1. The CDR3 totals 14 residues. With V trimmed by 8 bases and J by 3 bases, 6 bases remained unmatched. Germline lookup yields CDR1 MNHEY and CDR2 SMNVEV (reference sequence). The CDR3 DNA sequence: TGTGCCAGCCGGGGGACAGGCCTCAATCAGCCCCAGCATTTT. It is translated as CASRGTGLNQPQHF.

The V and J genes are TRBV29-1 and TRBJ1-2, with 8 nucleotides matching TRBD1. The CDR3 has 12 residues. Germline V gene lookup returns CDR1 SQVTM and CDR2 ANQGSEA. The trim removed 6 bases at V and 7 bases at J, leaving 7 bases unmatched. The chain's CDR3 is CSVLQGGGGYTF. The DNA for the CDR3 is TGCAGCGTCCTACAGGGGGGCGGTGGCTACACCTTC.

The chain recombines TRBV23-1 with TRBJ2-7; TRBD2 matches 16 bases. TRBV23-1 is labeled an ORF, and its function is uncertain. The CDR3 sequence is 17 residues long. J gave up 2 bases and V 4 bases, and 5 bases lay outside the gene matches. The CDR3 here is CASSRRGLAGGPYEQYF. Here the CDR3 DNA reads TGCGCCAGCAGTCGCCGGGGACTAGCGGGAGGGCCCTACGAGCAGTACTTC.

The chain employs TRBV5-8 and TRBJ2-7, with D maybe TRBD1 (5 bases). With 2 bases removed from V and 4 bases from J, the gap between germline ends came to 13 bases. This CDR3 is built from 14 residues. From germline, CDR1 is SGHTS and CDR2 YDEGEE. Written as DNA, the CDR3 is TGTGCCAGCAGCTTTGGGGCAGGGCCGTACGAGCAGTACTTC. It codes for CASSFGAGPYEQYF.

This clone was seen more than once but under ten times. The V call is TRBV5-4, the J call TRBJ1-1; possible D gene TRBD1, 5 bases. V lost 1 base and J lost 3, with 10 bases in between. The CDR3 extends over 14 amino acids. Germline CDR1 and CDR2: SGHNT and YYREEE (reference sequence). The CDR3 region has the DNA TGTGCCAGCAGCTTGACAGGATATGACACTGAAGCTTTCTTT. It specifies CASSLTGYDTEAFF.

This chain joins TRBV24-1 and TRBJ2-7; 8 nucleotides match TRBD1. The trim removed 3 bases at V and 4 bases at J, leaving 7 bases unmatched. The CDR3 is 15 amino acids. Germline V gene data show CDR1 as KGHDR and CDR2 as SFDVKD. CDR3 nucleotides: TGTGCCACCAGTGATCGTGCGGGACAGGTGTACGAGCAGTACTTC. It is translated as CATSDRAGQVYEQYF.

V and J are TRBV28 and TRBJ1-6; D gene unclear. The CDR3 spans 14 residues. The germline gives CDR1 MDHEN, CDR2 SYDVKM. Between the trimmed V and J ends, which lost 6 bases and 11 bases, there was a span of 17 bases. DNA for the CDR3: TGTGCCAGCAGCGATTGGACGGGGTGGACACCCCTCCACTTT. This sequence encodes CASSDWTGWTPLHF.

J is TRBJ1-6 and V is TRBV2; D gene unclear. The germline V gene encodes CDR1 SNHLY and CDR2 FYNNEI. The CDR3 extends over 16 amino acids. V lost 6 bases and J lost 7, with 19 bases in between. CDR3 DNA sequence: TGTGCCAGCAGACCCCTGGGTAGGCAGGCCAATTCACCCCTCCACTTT. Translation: CASRPLGRQANSPLHF.

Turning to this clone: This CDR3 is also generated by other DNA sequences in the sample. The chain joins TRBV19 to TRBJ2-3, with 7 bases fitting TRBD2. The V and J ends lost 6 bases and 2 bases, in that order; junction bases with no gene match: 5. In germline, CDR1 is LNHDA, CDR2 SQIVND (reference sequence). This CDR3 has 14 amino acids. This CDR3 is CASSIGGSTDTQYF. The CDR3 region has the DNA TGTGCCAGTAGCATCGGGGGGTCCACAGATACGCAGTATTTT.

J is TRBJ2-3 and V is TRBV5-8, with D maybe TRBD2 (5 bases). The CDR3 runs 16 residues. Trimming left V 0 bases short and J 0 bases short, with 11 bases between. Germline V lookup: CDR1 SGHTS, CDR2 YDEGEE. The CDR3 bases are TGTGCCAGCAGCTTGGGTGGCGGACTGAGCACAGATACGCAGTATTTT. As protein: CASSLGGGLSTDTQYF.